A selection of T cell receptor beta chains follows, all from one sample in a study of T cell clones after liver transplantation. Sequenced by immunoSEQ multiplex PCR; TCRdb stores in-frame clones only, minus some. Of 68,000 or so clones in the sample, 80% to 95% were seen once. The sample in question was CD4+ T cells from blood, obtained less than 27 months after liver transplant. The receptors were sampled from a human patient who received a liver transplant. Some of the T cells may derive from the graft donor. The CDR3 runs from the conserved cysteine through the conserved F or W.

v_call cdr3_length cdr3_aa
TRBV6-6 14 CASSRTWGTYEQYF
TRBV9 16 CASSFRGLANSDTQYF
TRBV18 14 CASSPGAANEKLFF
TRBV5-1 16 CASSFGKAGGRDTQYF
TRBV2 14 CASSEREEGQPQHF
TRBV5-4 14 CASSSNRGADTQYF
TRBV21-1 15 CASSVKGQPNTEAFF
TRBV7-9 13 CASSQLAHYEQYF
TRBV2 15 CASSAPDRVNTEAFF
TRBV28 12 CASSLSFSPLHF
TRBV6-1 16 CASSASPLAGDETQYF
TRBV7-2 16 CASRGQGSLRTGELFF
TRBV5-1 13 CASSLPGADTQYF
TRBV5-1 15 CASSGVAGVEDTQYF
TRBV5-1 14 CASSLGGGTGELFF
TRBV19 14 CASSSPGDWYGYTF
TRBV13 13 CASSLSKGGEQYF
TRBV30 12 CAWGMGPYEQYF
TRBV5-4 13 CASGGAFGTEAFF
TRBV11-2 15 CASSLVSVTGYGYTF
TRBV5-4 16 CASSLGGNRGTNEQYF
TRBV6-1 14 CASTTRGSTGELFF
TRBV9 15 CASSVRAGGPDTQYF
TRBV5-6 14 CASSFVRGRSEAFF
TRBV27 14 CASSLTRYQETQYF
TRBV10-1 11 CASSNTGELFF
TRBV5-1 15 CASSLVSGSTYEQYF
TRBV9 15 CASSVGAGTGNTIYF
TRBV7-9 17 CASSSQDLSFTKNIQYF
TRBV5-1 13 CASMGQGGEKLFF
TRBV5-1 16 CASSLEGLAGGPTQYF
TRBV6-1 14 CASSADRFSYEQYF
TRBV6-1 17 CASSDGTSGFFYNEQFF
TRBV10-2 9 CAAGDTQYF
TRBV10-3 15 CAIQTSGSYTDTQYF
TRBV7-9 14 CASSLEFGFVDPFF
TRBV5-1 15 CASSLGTGPGRGYTF
TRBV2 15 CASSLTGGGTGELFF
TRBV9 18 CASSAPGQGSTGANVLTF
TRBV4-2 14 CASSQGTGFDGYTF
TRBV10-1 13 CASSDGQGYEQYF
TRBV6-7 15 CASSYLRRDADTQYF
TRBV6-1 13 CASSVRGVYGYTF
TRBV7-9 14 CASSVGPPVGWQYF
TRBV6-4 14 CASSLRTSEGEQFF